The 5 T cell receptor beta chains presented below share a single source sample, sequenced in a study of early T cells in non-severe SARS-CoV-2 infection. One entry per CDR3 protein results from TCRdb running MiXCR on the 5' RACE reads. The table records tens of thousands of distinct CDR3 sequences, approximately 6.1% of them present only once. Sequencing was performed on whole blood, taken at baseline. The receptor source for this set is an adult who was a healthcare worker with PCR-confirmed SARS-CoV-2 infection or an uninfected control (not recorded which).

This clonotype was observed a few times. V is TRBV6-2 or TRBV6-3 and J is TRBJ2-6, with a weak D call TRBD1 (6 bases). The germline CDR1 and CDR2 sequences are MNHEY and SVGEGT. The CDR3 is 15 residues long. V was pared by 8 bases and J by 0 bases, with 11 bases between. The CDR3 here is CASDRPSSGANVLTF. The CDR3 DNA sequence: TGTGCCAGCGACAGGCCGAGCTCTGGGGCCAACGTCCTGACTTTC.

This clonotype turned up a few times. The J gene is TRBJ2-5, the V gene TRBV20-1, with D perhaps TRBD1 (5 bases). The V end was cut by 4 bases, the J end by 3 bases, with 12 bases between. Germline V gives CDR1 DFQATT, CDR2 SNEGSKA (reference sequence). This CDR3 region has 13 residues. CDR3 protein: CSAKPRAKETQYF. DNA for the CDR3: TGCAGTGCTAAACCCAGGGCCAAAGAGACCCAGTACTTC.

This clonotype showed up many times. The chain recombines TRBV9 with TRBJ2-3, with 10 bases lining up with TRBD2. Germline V lookup: CDR1 SGDLS, CDR2 YYNGEE. The V gene end was trimmed by 4 bases and the J gene end by 2 bases; junction bases not matched to a gene: 7. The CDR3 runs to 16 residues. This chain's CDR3 is CASSPDLAGVTDTQYF. The CDR3 DNA is TGTGCCAGCAGCCCGGACCTAGCGGGAGTCACAGATACGCAGTATTTT. Together with reference TRBV9 and TRBJ2-3, the CDR3 gives the full variable domain: DSGVTQTPKHLITATGQRVTLRCSPRSGDLSVYWYQQSLDQGLQFLIQYYNGEERAKGNILERFSAQQFPDLHSELNLSSLELGDSALYFCASSPDLAGVTDTQYFGPGTRLTVL.

This clonotype showed up just a few times. The chain carries TRBV20-1 and TRBJ1-4, with D possibly being TRBD1 (5 bases). The V end was cut by 0 bases, the J end by 16 bases, with 12 bases between. This CDR3 spans 11 amino acids. Germline-derived CDR1 and CDR2 are DFQATT and SNEGSKA (reference sequence). The CDR3 is CSARDLGLSFF. The CDR3 DNA is TGCAGTGCTAGAGATCTGGGGCTATCGTTTTTT.

The V call is TRBV2, the J call TRBJ1-5; no reliable D call. CDR3 length: 14 residues. From germline, CDR1 is SNHLY and CDR2 FYNNEI. The V and J ends lost 4 bases and 3 bases respectively, with 10 bases between them. CDR3 sequence reads: CASSGSGLNQPQHF. CDR3 sequence (DNA): TGTGCCAGCAGTGGCTCTGGGCTCAATCAGCCCCAGCATTTT.